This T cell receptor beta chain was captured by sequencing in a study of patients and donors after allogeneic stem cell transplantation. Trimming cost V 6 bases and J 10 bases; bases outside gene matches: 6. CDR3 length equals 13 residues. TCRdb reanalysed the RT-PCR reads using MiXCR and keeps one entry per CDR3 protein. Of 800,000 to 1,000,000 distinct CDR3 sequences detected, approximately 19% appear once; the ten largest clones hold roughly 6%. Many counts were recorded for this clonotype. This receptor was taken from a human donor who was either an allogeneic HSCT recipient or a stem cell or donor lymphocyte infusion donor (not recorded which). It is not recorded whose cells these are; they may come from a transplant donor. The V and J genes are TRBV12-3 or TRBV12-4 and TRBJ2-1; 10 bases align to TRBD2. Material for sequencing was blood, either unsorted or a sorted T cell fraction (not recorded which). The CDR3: CASSTIAGGEQFF. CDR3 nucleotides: TGTGCCAGCAGCACTATAGCGGGAGGAGAGCAGTTCTTC.